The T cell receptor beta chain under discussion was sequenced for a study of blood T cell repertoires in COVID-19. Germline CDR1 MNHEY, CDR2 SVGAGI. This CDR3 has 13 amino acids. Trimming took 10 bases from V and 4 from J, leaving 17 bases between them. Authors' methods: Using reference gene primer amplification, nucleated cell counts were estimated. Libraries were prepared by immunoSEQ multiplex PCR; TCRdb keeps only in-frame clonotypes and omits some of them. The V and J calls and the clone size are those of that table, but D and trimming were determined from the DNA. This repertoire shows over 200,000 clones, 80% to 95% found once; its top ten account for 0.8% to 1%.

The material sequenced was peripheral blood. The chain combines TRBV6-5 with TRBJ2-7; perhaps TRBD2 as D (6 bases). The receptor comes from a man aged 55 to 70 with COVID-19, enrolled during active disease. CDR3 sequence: CATASGGVYEQYF. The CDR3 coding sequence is TGTGCCACCGCAAGTGGAGGGGTATACGAGCAGTACTTC.